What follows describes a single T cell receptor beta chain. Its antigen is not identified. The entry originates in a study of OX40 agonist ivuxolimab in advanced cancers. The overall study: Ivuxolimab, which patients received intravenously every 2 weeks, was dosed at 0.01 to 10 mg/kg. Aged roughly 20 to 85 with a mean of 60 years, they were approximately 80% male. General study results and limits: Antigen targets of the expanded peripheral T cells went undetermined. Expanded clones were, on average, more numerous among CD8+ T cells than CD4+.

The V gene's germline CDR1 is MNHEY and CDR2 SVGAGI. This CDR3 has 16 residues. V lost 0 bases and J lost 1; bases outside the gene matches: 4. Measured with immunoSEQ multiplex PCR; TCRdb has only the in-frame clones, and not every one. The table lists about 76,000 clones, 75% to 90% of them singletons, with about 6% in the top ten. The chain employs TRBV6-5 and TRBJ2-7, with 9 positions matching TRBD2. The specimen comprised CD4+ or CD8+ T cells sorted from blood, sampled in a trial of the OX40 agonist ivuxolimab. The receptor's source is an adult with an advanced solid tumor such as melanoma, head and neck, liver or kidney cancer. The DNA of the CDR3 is TGTGCCAGCAGTTACTCAGTGGGACTAGCATCCTACGAGCAGTACTTC. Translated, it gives CASSYSVGLASYEQYF.